The T cell receptor (beta chain) under discussion was sequenced for a study of T cells after yellow fever vaccination. Study details: Fractions low in cell number were prepared with SMART-Seq v4 Ultra Low Input. Notes on the study in general: Researchers cautioned that FACS-sorted repertoires could harbor abundant clonotypes contaminating from the bulk population. The CD4 and CD8 compartments had a small share of their clonotypes in common.

Template switching by 5'RACE produced TCR cDNA, adding a universal primer site and UMIs. TCRdb fed the 5' RACE reads into MiXCR, producing one record per CDR3 protein. The sample carries about 160,000 distinct CDR3 sequences, around 7% recorded once. On this clonotype itself: Its cognate antigen is unknown.

Germline V CDR1 and CDR2: SGHTA, FQGTGA. V lost 5 bases to trimming and J lost 5 bases; unmatched junction nucleotides: 9. This CDR3 region has 15 residues. The chain links TRBV7-3 to TRBJ2-5; the match to TRBD1 covers 9 bases. The material was CD4+ T cells sorted from PBMCs, obtained 4 to 6 days after the first yellow fever vaccination. The receptor was derived from a man younger than 30 who received the YFV17D yellow fever vaccine. CDR3 in DNA: TGTGCCAGCAGCCCGAGGGCCGGGACAGGGGAGACCCAGTACTTC. Translated, it gives CASSPRAGTGETQYF.